The present TCR beta chain was sequenced within a study of graft-versus-host responses after intestinal transplantation. About the research overall: Transplant recipients had multivisceral, liver-intestinal, or isolated intestinal grafts. Anti-thymocyte globulin induction preceded approximately three years of tacrolimus and steroid maintenance in all recipients.

The CDR3 consists of 15 residues. The V segment lost 1 base and the J segment 3 bases; nucleotides outside the gene matches: 6. Germline V gene sequence: CDR1 LNHDA, CDR2 SQIVND (reference sequence). Assay: immunoSEQ multiplex PCR; the TCRdb copy retains only in-frame clones and omits some. The sample yields tens of thousands of clones, roughly 94% seen once. As to this clone: Its antigen is as yet unknown.

Broader study findings: Subjects displaying graft-donor T cell macrochimerism possessed elevated graft-versus-host to host-versus-graft clonal ratios inside allografts.

The rearrangement uses TRBV19 and TRBJ2-7, with 7 positions matching TRBD1. The clonotype was recovered from a human donor who received an intestinal transplant. The sequencing here drew on unstimulated CD8+ T cells sorted from spleen or lymph node cells, taken before intestinal transplant. This chain's CDR3 is CASSIVGTDVYEQYF. In DNA form, the CDR3 reads TGTGCCAGTAGTATAGTGGGGACAGACGTCTACGAGCAGTACTTC.